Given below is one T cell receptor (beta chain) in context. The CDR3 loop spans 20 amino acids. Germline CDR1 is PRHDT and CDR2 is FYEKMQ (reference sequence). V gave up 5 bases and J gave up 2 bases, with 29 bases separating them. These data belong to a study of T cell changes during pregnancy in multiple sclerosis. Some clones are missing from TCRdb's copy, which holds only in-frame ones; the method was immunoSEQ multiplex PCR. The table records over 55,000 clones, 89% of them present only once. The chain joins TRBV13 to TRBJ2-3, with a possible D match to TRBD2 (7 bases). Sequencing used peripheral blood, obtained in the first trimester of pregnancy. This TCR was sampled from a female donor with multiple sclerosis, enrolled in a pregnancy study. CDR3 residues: CASSPLGGEAGAINTDTQYF. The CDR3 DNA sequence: TGTGCCAGCAGCCCCTTGGGGGGAGAGGCGGGGGCCATCAACACAGATACGCAGTATTTT.